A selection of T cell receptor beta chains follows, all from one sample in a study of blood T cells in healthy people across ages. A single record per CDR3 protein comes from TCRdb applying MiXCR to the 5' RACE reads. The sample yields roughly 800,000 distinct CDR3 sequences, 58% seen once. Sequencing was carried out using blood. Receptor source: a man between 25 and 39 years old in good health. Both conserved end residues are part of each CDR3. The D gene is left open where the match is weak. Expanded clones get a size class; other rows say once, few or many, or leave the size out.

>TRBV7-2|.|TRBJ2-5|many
CASSLGAQGRETQYF
TGTGCCAGCAGCTTAGGGGCGCAAGGGCGGGAGACCCAGTACTTC
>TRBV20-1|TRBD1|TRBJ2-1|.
CSARAGTGGFDEQFF
TGCAGTGCTAGAGCAGGGACAGGGGGCTTTGACGAGCAGTTCTTC
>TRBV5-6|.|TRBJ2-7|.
CASSDGTLTYEQYF
TGTGCCAGCAGCGACGGGACGCTTACCTACGAGCAGTACTTC
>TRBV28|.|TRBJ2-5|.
CASSPPKSRETQYF
TGTGCCAGCAGTCCCCCAAAGTCTCGGGAGACCCAGTACTTC
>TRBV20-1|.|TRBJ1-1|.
CSAPRSGVAGTEAFF
TGCAGTGCTCCCCGGTCGGGGGTGGCAGGCACTGAAGCTTTCTTT
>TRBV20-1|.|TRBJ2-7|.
CSAREDLYEQYF
TGCAGTGCTAGGGAGGACTTATACGAGCAGTACTTC
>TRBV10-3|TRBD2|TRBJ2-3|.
CAISEGLAGVTDTQYF
TGTGCCATCAGTGAGGGACTAGCGGGGGTCACAGATACGCAGTATTTT
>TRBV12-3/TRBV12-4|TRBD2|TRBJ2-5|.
CASSFGGTRTQYF
TGTGCCAGCAGTTTCGGGGGGACCAGGACCCAGTACTTC
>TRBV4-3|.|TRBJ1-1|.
CASSQDGVGNTEAFF
TGCGCCAGCAGCCAAGACGGAGTGGGGAACACTGAAGCTTTCTTT
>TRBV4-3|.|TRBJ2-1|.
CASSLTRIYNEQFF
TGCGCCAGCAGCCTCACTCGTATCTACAATGAGCAGTTCTTC
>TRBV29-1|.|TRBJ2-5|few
CSSIGRLQETQYF
TGCAGCTCAATTGGCAGATTACAAGAGACCCAGTACTTC
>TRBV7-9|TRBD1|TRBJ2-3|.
CASSFGTGDTDTQYF
TGTGCCAGCAGCTTCGGGACAGGGGACACAGATACGCAGTATTTT
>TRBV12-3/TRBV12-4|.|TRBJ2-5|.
CASSRTAETQYF
TGTGCCAGCAGCCGGACGGCGGAGACCCAGTACTTC
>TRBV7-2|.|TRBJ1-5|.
CASSFRVGRDQPQHF
TGTGCCAGCAGCTTCAGAGTAGGTCGGGATCAGCCCCAGCATTTT
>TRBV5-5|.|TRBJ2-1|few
CASSPTGSGVDEQFF
TGTGCCAGCAGCCCGACTGGGTCTGGCGTCGATGAGCAGTTCTTC
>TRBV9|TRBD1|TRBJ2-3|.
CASSVGPGTGVILTDTQYF
TGTGCCAGCAGCGTTGGTCCCGGGACAGGGGTTATCCTAACAGATACGCAGTATTTT
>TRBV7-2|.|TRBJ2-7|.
CASSLQGSLREQYF
TGTGCCAGCAGCTTGCAAGGGAGTCTAAGGGAGCAGTACTTC
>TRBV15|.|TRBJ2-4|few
CATSRDGNGENIQYF
TGTGCCACCAGCAGAGATGGCAACGGGGAAAACATTCAGTACTTC
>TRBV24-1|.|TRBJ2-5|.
CATSGVPQEETQYF
TGTGCCACCAGTGGGGTCCCACAAGAAGAGACCCAGTACTTC
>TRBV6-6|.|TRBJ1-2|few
CASSAGSGYTF
TGTGCCAGCAGCGCCGGGTCCGGCTACACCTTC
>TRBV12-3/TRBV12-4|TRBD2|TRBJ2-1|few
CASTLMGGRNTNEQFF
TGTGCCAGCACCTTGATGGGCGGGAGAAACACCAATGAGCAGTTCTTC
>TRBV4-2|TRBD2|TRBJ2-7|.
CASSQAGGDFSYEQYF
TGTGCCAGCAGCCAAGCGGGAGGGGACTTCTCCTACGAGCAGTACTTC
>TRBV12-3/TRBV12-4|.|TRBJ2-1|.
CASIGSGEQFF
TGTGCCAGCATAGGTTCGGGTGAGCAGTTCTTC
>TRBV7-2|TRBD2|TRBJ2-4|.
CASSRMQREGAKNIQYF
TGTGCCAGCAGCCGCATGCAGCGGGAGGGAGCCAAAAACATTCAGTACTTC
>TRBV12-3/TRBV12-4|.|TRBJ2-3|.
CASMRTNRPDTQYF
TGTGCCAGTATGAGGACCAACCGGCCAGATACGCAGTATTTT
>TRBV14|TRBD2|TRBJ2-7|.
CVSSRQSGGSYEQYF
TGTGTCAGCAGCCGTCAATCGGGGGGATCCTACGAGCAGTACTTC
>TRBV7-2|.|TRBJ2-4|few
CASSLARQAKNIQYF
TGTGCCAGCAGCTTGGCTAGACAAGCCAAAAACATTCAGTACTTC
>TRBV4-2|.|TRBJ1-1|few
CASSLQAPNTEAFF
TGTGCCAGCAGCCTACAGGCGCCAAACACTGAAGCTTTCTTT
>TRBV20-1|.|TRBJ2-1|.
CSARGGISSSYNEQFF
TGCAGTGCTAGAGGTGGGATCTCGAGCTCCTACAATGAGCAGTTCTTC
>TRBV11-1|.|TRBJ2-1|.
CASSSIRGRRNRDEQFF
TGTGCCAGCAGCTCTATAAGGGGTCGCAGGAATAGGGATGAGCAGTTCTTC
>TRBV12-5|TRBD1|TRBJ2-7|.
CASTGTGGRYEQYF
TGTGCTAGTACCGGGACAGGGGGCAGGTACGAGCAGTACTTC
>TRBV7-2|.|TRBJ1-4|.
CASSPGSTTNEKLFF
TGTGCCAGCAGCCCCGGGTCGACAACTAATGAAAAACTGTTTTTT
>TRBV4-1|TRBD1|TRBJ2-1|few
CASSAPGTGSISQFF
TGCGCCAGCAGCGCCCCCGGGACAGGGTCTATAAGCCAGTTCTTC
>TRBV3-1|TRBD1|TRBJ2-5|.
CASSQELDRVETQYF
TGTGCCAGCAGCCAAGAATTAGACAGGGTGGAGACCCAGTACTTC
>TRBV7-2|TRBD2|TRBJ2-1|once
CASTTSGGGRQFF
TGTGCCAGCACAACCTCCGGGGGGGGTCGACAGTTCTTC
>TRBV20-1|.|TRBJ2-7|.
CSARPDRTYEQYF
TGCAGTGCTAGACCGGACAGAACCTACGAGCAGTACTTC
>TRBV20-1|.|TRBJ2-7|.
CSARKERTVKDEQYF
TGCAGTGCTAGAAAGGAAAGGACAGTAAAGGATGAGCAGTACTTC
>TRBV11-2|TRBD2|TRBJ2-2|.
CASRILGTSIFGELFF
TGTGCCAGCAGAATTCTTGGGACTAGCATCTTCGGGGAGCTGTTTTTT
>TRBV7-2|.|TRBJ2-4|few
CASSLNFYRTPLAKNIQYF
TGTGCCAGCAGCTTAAACTTCTACCGGACTCCACTAGCCAAAAACATTCAGTACTTC
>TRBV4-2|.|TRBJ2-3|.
CASSQAHGNTDTQYF
TGTGCCAGCAGCCAGGCCCACGGGAACACAGATACGCAGTATTTT
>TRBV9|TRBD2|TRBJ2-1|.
CASSVASFGTSHNEQFF
TGTGCCAGCAGCGTAGCTAGTTTTGGGACTAGTCACAATGAGCAGTTCTTC
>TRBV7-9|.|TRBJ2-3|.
CASRGDWTDLSTDTQYF
TGTGCCAGCAGGGGGGACTGGACAGACCTCTCCACAGATACGCAGTATTTT
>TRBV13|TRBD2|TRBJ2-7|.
CASSWPSGAYEQYF
TGTGCCAGCAGCTGGCCTAGCGGGGCCTACGAGCAGTACTTC
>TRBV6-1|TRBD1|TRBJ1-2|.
CASSRDSSLYGYTF
TGTGCCAGCAGCCGGGACAGCTCACTCTATGGCTACACCTTC
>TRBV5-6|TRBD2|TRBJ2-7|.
CASSLGGRGLASAEQYF
TGTGCCAGCAGCTTGGGTGGTCGAGGACTAGCCTCCGCCGAGCAGTACTTC
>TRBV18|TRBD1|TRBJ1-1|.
CASSAQGANTEAFF
TGTGCCAGCTCAGCACAGGGGGCGAACACTGAAGCTTTCTTT
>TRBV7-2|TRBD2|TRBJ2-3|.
CASSYQRGSSDTQYF
TGTGCCAGCAGCTACCAGCGGGGTAGTTCAGATACGCAGTATTTT
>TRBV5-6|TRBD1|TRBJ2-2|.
CASSGQDGELFF
TGTGCCAGCAGCGGACAGGACGGGGAGCTGTTTTTT
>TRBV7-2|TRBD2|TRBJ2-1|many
CASSLGTSGYNEQFF
TGTGCCAGCAGCTTAGGGACTAGCGGCTACAATGAGCAGTTCTTC
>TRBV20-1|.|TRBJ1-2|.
CSALDGRTRAGAQLYYGYTF
TGCAGTGCCTTAGACGGTCGTACGAGGGCAGGGGCGCAGCTTTACTATGGCTACACCTTC
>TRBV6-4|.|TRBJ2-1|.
CASSALDGGSEQFF
TGTGCCAGCAGTGCGTTGGACGGAGGTTCTGAGCAGTTCTTC
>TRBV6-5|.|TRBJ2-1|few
CASSYEMSLEQFF
TGTGCCAGCAGTTATGAAATGAGTTTGGAGCAGTTCTTC
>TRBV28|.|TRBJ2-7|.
CASRKPGYEQYF
TGTGCCAGCAGAAAGCCGGGCTACGAGCAGTACTTC
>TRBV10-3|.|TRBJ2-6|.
CAISRVPDGTGANVLTF
TGTGCCATCAGTAGGGTCCCTGATGGGACTGGGGCCAACGTCCTGACTTTC